This TCR beta chain was identified in a study of T cell responses to AZD1222 COVID-19 vaccine. Study results and caveats: Repertoires in all cases were sampled only once the peak T cell response had passed. Reportedly, nearly half of unique spike TCRs recognized epitopes outside B.1.351/B.1.1.7 mutations. Two AZD1222 doses significantly raised spike-specific TCR breadth and depth over controls.

Pooled samples include second doses given at about 4 or 12 weeks. Libraries were prepared by immunoSEQ multiplex PCR; TCRdb keeps only in-frame clonotypes and omits some of them. The data show around 99,000 clones, roughly 92% seen once. With 9 bases clipped from V and 5 bases from J, the junction kept 3 bases outside the gene matches. Germline V CDR1 and CDR2: ENHRY, SYGVKD. The CDR3 is made up of 13 amino acids. In regard to this clone: What it binds is not known.

The source of this sequence is an adult who received the AZD1222 COVID-19 vaccine. This chain joins TRBV10-3 and TRBJ2-3; 12 bases fit TRBD2. This specimen consisted of peripheral blood, obtained 28 days after the second AZD1222 dose. Written as DNA, the CDR3 is TGTGCCATAAAACTAGCGGGAGGAGATACGCAGTATTTT. Translated, it gives CAIKLAGGDTQYF.